A single sample gave rise to the 17 T cell receptor beta chains below, sequenced in a study of T cells in Graves' hyperthyroidism and ophthalmopathy. Amplification yielded TCR beta CDR3 regions, with RNA transcripts as the source. First-round RT-PCR with HTBI primers amplified the TCR CDR3 region. Each CDR3 protein is one row after TCRdb ran MiXCR on the multiplex PCR reads. The data hold about 400,000 distinct CDR3 sequences, with roughly 15% observed a single time. Sequencing input: blood. Receptors originate from a woman in her sixties or seventies with Graves' ophthalmopathy.

This clonotype was recorded at least ten times. J is TRBJ1-2 and V is TRBV30; the match to TRBD1 covers 11 bases. CDR1 is GTSNPN, CDR2 SVGIG, per germline (reference sequence). The CDR3 consists of 16 residues. Trimming removed 0 bases from V and 4 bases from J; junction bases left unmatched: 7. CDR3 nucleotides: TGTGCCTGGAGTGTAAGCCGGACAGGGGGCAGCTATGGCTACACCTTC. This translates into CAWSVSRTGGSYGYTF.

This chain uses TRBV24-1 with TRBJ2-1; 9 nucleotides align to TRBD1. The CDR3 loop spans 15 amino acids. Losses at the gene ends were 1 base for V and 9 bases for J; bases not matched to a gene: 6. The germline CDR1 and CDR2 sequences are KGHDR and SFDVKD. The chain's CDR3 is CATSDLGQGRGEQFF. Here the CDR3 DNA reads TGTGCCACCAGTGATTTAGGACAGGGGAGGGGTGAGCAGTTCTTC.

This clonotype was counted many times. The CDR3: CASSLTGGARSSGRDNEQFF. In DNA form, the CDR3 reads TGTGCCAGCAGTTTAACAGGGGGCGCGAGGAGTAGCGGGAGAGACAATGAGCAGTTCTTC. The chain employs TRBV28 and TRBJ2-1; D may match TRBD1 or TRBD2 (9 bases each). Germline V CDR1 and CDR2: MDHEN, SYDVKM. The CDR3 consists of 20 residues. The V end was cut by 2 bases, the J end by 5 bases, with 28 bases between.

The rearrangement links TRBV6-1 to TRBJ2-1; tentatively, D is TRBD2 (6 bases). Germline V gives CDR1 MNHNS, CDR2 SASEGT. The V end was cut by 9 bases, the J end by 6 bases, with 12 bases between. The CDR3 has 12 residues. CDR3 nucleotide sequence: TGTGCCAGTTCTAGCGTTGGCAATGAGCAGTTCTTC. This translates into CASSSVGNEQFF.

This chain connects TRBV7-3 to TRBJ1-1; D is undetermined. CDR3 length equals 16 residues. Germline V gene sequence: CDR1 SGHTA, CDR2 FQGTGA. Trimming removed 5 bases at V and 2 bases at J, with 18 bases between. CDR3 coding DNA: TGTGCCAGCAGCCCCTCGGGCCCCTCGGCAAACACTGAAGCTTTCTTT. The encoded protein is CASSPSGPSANTEAFF.

In its sample, this clonotype was seen a few times. The chain uses TRBV5-1 and TRBJ2-7; TRBD2 matches 10 bases. The CDR3 extends over 14 amino acids. V trimming: 6 bases; J trimming: 1 base; junction bases outside the gene matches: 4. Germline loops: CDR1 SGHRS, CDR2 YFSETQ. CDR3 DNA sequence: TGCGCCAGCAAGGAGCGGGAGGGGTCCTACGAGCAGTACTTC. This sequence encodes CASKEREGSYEQYF.

This clonotype came up many times. The V gene is TRBV2, the J gene TRBJ2-3, with 8 bases matching TRBD1. Germline CDR1 reads SNHLY; CDR2 reads FYNNEI. Trimming cost V 8 bases and J 7 bases; bases outside gene matches: 14. There are 15 residues in the CDR3. The CDR3: CASSPGQGARNTQYF. DNA for the CDR3: TGTGCCAGCTCCCCGGGGCAGGGGGCGAGAAATACGCAGTATTTT.

The chain combines TRBV20-1 with TRBJ2-5; D may be TRBD1 (5 bases). Germline CDR1 DFQATT, CDR2 SNEGSKA (reference sequence). Between the trimmed V and J ends, which lost 1 base and 2 bases, there was a span of 14 bases. The CDR3 length is 15 residues. DNA for the CDR3: TGCAGTGCTAGAGCCTTGCGCAGGGCTCAAGAGACCCAGTACTTC. Protein: CSARALRRAQETQYF.

The sample holds many counts of this clonotype. This rearrangement joins TRBV5-1 to TRBJ2-7; 9 bases line up with TRBD2. The V gene's germline CDR1 is SGHRS and CDR2 YFSETQ. The V gene end was trimmed by 2 bases and the J gene end by 0 bases; junction bases not matched to a gene: 9. The CDR3 runs 17 residues. In DNA form, the CDR3 reads TGCGCCAGCAGCTTCGGGCTAGCGGGACTCCTCTCCTACGAGCAGTACTTC. Its protein product is CASSFGLAGLLSYEQYF. The full variable domain, in which reference TRBV5-1 and TRBJ2-7 provide the parts outside the CDR3, is KAGVTQTPRYLIKTRGQQVTLSCSPISGHRSVSWYQQTPGQGLQFLFEYFSETQRNKGNFPGRFSGRQFSNSRSEMNVSTLELGDSALYLCASSFGLAGLLSYEQYFGPGTRLTVT.

Worth noting for this clonotype: As the CDR3 is not closed by the conserved phenylalanine or tryptophan, this likely results from a read error. The chain is built from TRBV4-1 and TRBJ2-7; D not resolved. From germline, CDR1 is MGHRA and CDR2 YSYEKL. The length of the CDR3 is 15 residues. V lost 2 bases to trimming and J lost 0 bases, with 11 bases between them. Written as DNA, the CDR3 is TGCGCCAGCAGCCAATTAGCTCCCAGCTCCTACGAGCAGTACTCC. Amino acid sequence: CASSQLAPSSYEQYS.

This clonotype occurred a few times. V is TRBV28 and J is TRBJ1-1, with D possibly being TRBD1 (5 bases). CDR1 and CDR2 (germline): MDHEN, SYDVKM. The ends were cut back, 3 bases at V and 10 bases at J, with 15 bases in the middle. The CDR3 extends over 13 amino acids. CDR3 DNA sequence: TGTGCCAGCAGTTTGTTGGGGACCGAGGGAGCTTTCTTT. This gives the protein CASSLLGTEGAFF.

The V gene is TRBV24-1, the J gene TRBJ2-1; 12 positions match TRBD2. CDR3 length: 18 residues. Unmatched junction bases numbered 9, after V lost 5 bases and J lost 2 bases. Germline values: CDR1 KGHDR, CDR2 SFDVKD. As DNA, the CDR3 is TGTGCCACCAGTGCCCAGGGACTAGCGGGCCAGACCTACAATGAGCAGTTCTTC. This sequence encodes CATSAQGLAGQTYNEQFF.

The V gene is TRBV5-5, the J gene TRBJ2-1; 13 bases align to TRBD2. CDR3 length: 15 residues. CDR1 and CDR2 from the germline V gene are SGHKS and YYEKEE (reference sequence). The junction had 2 bases not matched to a gene; V was cut back by 0 bases and J by 8 bases. In DNA form, the CDR3 reads TGTGCCAGCAGCTTGGTACTAGCGGGAGGGCATGAGCAGTTCTTC. This sequence encodes CASSLVLAGGHEQFF.

This clonotype was observed at least ten times. This chain links TRBV20-1 with TRBJ2-7, with D maybe TRBD1 (5 bases). Germline-derived CDR1 and CDR2 are DFQATT and SNEGSKA (reference sequence). The V gene lost 0 bases and the J gene lost 5 bases, with 14 bases spanning the gap. This CDR3 has 14 amino acids. DNA for the CDR3: TGCAGTGCTAGAGATCCGGCAGGGATAAACGAGCAGTACTTC. Its protein is CSARDPAGINEQYF.

This clonotype was seen ten or more times. This sequence joins TRBV12-3 or TRBV12-4 and TRBJ2-1, with D possibly TRBD2 on 6 matching bases. The germline V and J ends were trimmed by 3 bases and 6 bases, with 12 bases remaining between them. The CDR3 totals 14 residues. The CDR3 DNA is TGTGCCAGCAGTTTCTCCCAGGGACTCAATGAGCAGTTCTTC. Amino acids: CASSFSQGLNEQFF.

This clonotype was observed a few times. The V gene is TRBV7-9, the J gene TRBJ2-5; 8 bases agree with TRBD1. V was clipped by 3 bases and J by 2 bases; unmatched bases: 11. This CDR3 contains 17 residues. CDR1 and CDR2 from the germline V gene are SEHNR and FQNEAQ (reference sequence). CDR3 in amino acids: CASSLAFTGQGQETQYF. CDR3 DNA: TGTGCCAGCAGCTTGGCCTTTACCGGACAGGGACAAGAGACCCAGTACTTC.

This clonotype was found many times. The J gene is TRBJ2-1, the V gene TRBV20-1; TRBD2 matches at 9 bases. This CDR3 region has 14 residues. Trimming removed 3 bases from V and 4 bases from J; junction bases left unmatched: 4. The germline V gene encodes CDR1 DFQATT and CDR2 SNEGSKA (reference sequence). In nucleotides, the CDR3 is TGCAGTGCTAGCAGACTAGCGGCGTACAATGAGCAGTTCTTC. Translation gives CSASRLAAYNEQFF.